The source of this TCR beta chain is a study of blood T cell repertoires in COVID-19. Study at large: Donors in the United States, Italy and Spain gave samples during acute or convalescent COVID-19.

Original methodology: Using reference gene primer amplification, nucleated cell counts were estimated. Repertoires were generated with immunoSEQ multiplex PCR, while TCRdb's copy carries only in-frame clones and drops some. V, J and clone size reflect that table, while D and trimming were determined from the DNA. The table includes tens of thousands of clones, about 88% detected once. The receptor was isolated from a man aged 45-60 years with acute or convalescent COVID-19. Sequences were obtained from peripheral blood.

The CDR3 protein is CASSQGLAGVYEQFF. The CDR3 nucleotides read TGTGCCAGCAGCCAGGGGCTAGCGGGAGTATATGAGCAGTTCTTC. The rearrangement links TRBV3-1 (or the pseudogene TRBV3-2) to TRBJ2-1; 10 nucleotides line up with TRBD2. The CDR3 spans 15 residues. The J segment lost 8 bases and the V segment lost 3 bases, leaving 7 bases of the junction unmatched. The germline gives CDR1 LGHDT, CDR2 YNNKEL (reference sequence).